This T cell receptor (beta chain) was found in a study of PD-1 blockade in classical Hodgkin lymphoma. This clone has a handful of counts. CDR3 length: 8 amino acids. Germline-derived CDR1 and CDR2 are MDHEN and SYDVKM. In every patient, relapse followed autologous stem cell transplantation, while exposure to brentuximab vedotin differed. Profiled with immunoSEQ multiplex PCR; TCRdb holds only in-frame clones, not every one. The sample has about 36,000 clones; roughly three quarters are singletons. The TCR originated in a human donor with classical Hodgkin lymphoma. V gene TRBV28 combines with J gene TRBJ2-7; D remains ambiguous. The sample in question was peripheral blood mononuclear cells (PBMCs), obtained before the second cycle of nivolumab. DNA for the CDR3: TGTCCTCATTCGTGGCAGTACTTC. This gives the protein CPHSWQYF. Complete variable domain (other parts from reference TRBV28 and TRBJ2-7): DVKVTQSSRYLVKRTGEKVFLECVQDMDHENMFWYRQDPGLGLRLIYFSYDVKMKEKGDIPEGYSVSREKKERFSLILESASTNQTSMYLCPHSWQYFGPGTRLTVT.